These 9 T cell receptor beta chains were all obtained from the same sample, sequenced in a study of shared clonotypes between healthy human individuals (TCRdb year 2020). Library preparation used the immunoSEQ multiplex PCR assay. TCRdb took over this immuneACCESS table, retaining in-frame rearrangements with V and J assigned. Such tables are incomplete; in checked studies, under half of the missing clones stem from an unresolved V gene, and the remainder is unexplained. This sample holds about 2.4 million clones; over 85% were observed only once. Approximately 0.35% of the sample rests with the top ten. Material for sequencing was naive CD4+ T cells from PBMCs. The cell subset or site label corresponds to: CD45RA+ positively selected. The origin of the receptors is a man aged 18 to 30 in good health. Some clones in this sample may be carry-over from other donors' samples.

The chain recombines TRBV9 with TRBJ2-1; TRBD2 matches at 11 bases. Germline assignment: CDR1 SGDLS and CDR2 YYNGEE. The CDR3 sequence is 16 residues long. V was pared by 3 bases and J by 7 bases, with 9 bases of the junction left unmatched. CDR3 coding DNA: TGTGCCAGCAGCGGGATAGCGGGAGGGCCAGCAAATGAGCAGTTCTTC. As protein: CASSGIAGGPANEQFF.

This chain's CDR3 is CASSRPGLAAGSYEQYF. The CDR3 DNA follows: TGTGCCAGCAGTCGTCCGGGACTAGCAGCAGGCTCCTACGAGCAGTACTTC. The chain combines TRBV11-1 with TRBJ2-7; 9 nucleotides line up with TRBD2. The CDR3 sequence is 17 residues long. J gave up 0 bases and V 6 bases, and 12 bases lay outside the gene matches. Germline assignment: CDR1 SGHAT and CDR2 FQDESV (reference sequence). Full variable domain (missing parts from reference TRBV11-1 and TRBJ2-7): EAEVAQSPRYKITEKSQAVAFWCDPISGHATLYWYRQILGQGPELLVQFQDESVVDDSQLPKDRFSAERLKGVDSTLKIQPAELGDSAMYLCASSRPGLAAGSYEQYFGPGTRLTVT.

CDR3 bases: TGTGCCAGCAGTTCCCCACCCGGGGTCTGGGGCACTGAAGCTTTCTTT. Its protein is CASSSPPGVWGTEAFF. V usage is TRBV27 and J usage is TRBJ1-1; D is unclear. Trimming took off 4 bases at V and 4 bases at J, with 19 bases between the two ends. CDR3 length: 16 residues. Germline V CDR1 and CDR2: MNHEY, SMNVEV (reference sequence).

V and J are TRBV10-2 and TRBJ2-5, with D hard to call. The DNA matches TRBJ2-7 better at its end, which makes the J call doubtful. The CDR3 has 14 residues. The V gene's germline CDR1 is WSHSY and CDR2 SAAADI. Written as DNA, the CDR3 is TGCGCCAGCAGAGGACCAGAACTTGTTTACGAGCAGTACTTC. Amino acid sequence: CASRGPELVYEQYF.

With respect to this clone: This CDR3 is also generated by other DNA sequences in the sample. V usage is TRBV28 and J usage is TRBJ1-1; D ambiguous. This CDR3 comprises 12 residues. CDR1 and CDR2 from the germline V gene are MDHEN and SYDVKM. Trimming stripped 3 bases from V and 1 base from J, with 3 bases between. DNA of the CDR3: TGTGCCAGCAGTTTGCCGAACACTGAAGCTTTCTTT. Amino acids: CASSLPNTEAFF.

Remarks on this clone: Other DNA sequences from this sample encode an identical CDR3 as well. CDR3 coding DNA: TGTGCCAGCAGTGAAGGATCGGGGAACACTGAAGCTTTCTTT. Translation gives CASSEGSGNTEAFF. The chain employs TRBV6-1 and TRBJ1-1; D remains unclear. V lost 1 base and J 1 base, leaving 7 bases between the germline ends. CDR1 and CDR2 (germline): MNHNS, SASEGT. The CDR3 covers 14 residues.

J is TRBJ2-7 and V is TRBV15; 8 bases align to TRBD1. CDR3 size: 15 residues. CDR1 is LNHNV, CDR2 YYDKDF, per germline (reference sequence). The V and J ends lost 3 bases and 6 bases, in that order; junction bases with no gene match: 10. The CDR3 loop reads CATSSDRGLGGEQYF. Written as DNA, the CDR3 is TGTGCCACCAGCAGCGACAGGGGCCTTGGAGGCGAGCAGTACTTC.

The chain is built from TRBV19 and TRBJ2-2, with 7 nucleotides matching TRBD2. This CDR3 is 14 amino acids long. V was clipped by 4 bases and J by 6 bases; unmatched bases: 5. In germline, CDR1 is LNHDA, CDR2 SQIVND (reference sequence). The CDR3 nucleotides read TGTGCCAGTAGTAAGAGTCGGGGGGCCGGGGAGCTGTTTTTT. Translation gives CASSKSRGAGELFF.

The chain recombines TRBV28 with TRBJ1-1, with D hard to call. The germline V gene encodes CDR1 MDHEN and CDR2 SYDVKM. The CDR3 runs to 15 residues. With 10 bases removed from V and 2 bases from J, the gap between germline ends came to 20 bases. CDR3 sequence (DNA): TGTGCCACCGAGACGCCCGCGGCAGGAAACACTGAAGCTTTCTTT. Its translation is CATETPAAGNTEAFF.